This T cell receptor (beta chain) originates from a study of tumor-infiltrating lymphocytes in oesophageal squamous cell carcinoma. TCRdb itself ran the PCR reads through MiXCR, one entry per CDR3 protein. This sample has 15,000 to 17,000 distinct CDR3 sequences; under 70% occur once, and the top ten carry around 40%. This clonotype was picked up one time. CDR1 and CDR2 (germline): SGHTA, FQGNSA. The length of the CDR3 is 14 residues. The chain links TRBV7-2 to TRBJ2-1, with TRBD1 as a possible D gene (7 bases). The closer fit of TRBJ2-7 to the DNA end suggests the J call may be wrong. Sequences were obtained from esophageal tumor tissue. The source is a female donor with esophageal squamous cell carcinoma. CDR3 sequence: CASSPKTGRNEQYF. DNA for the CDR3: TGTGCCAGCAGCCCCAAGACAGGGAGGAATGAGCAGTACTTC.